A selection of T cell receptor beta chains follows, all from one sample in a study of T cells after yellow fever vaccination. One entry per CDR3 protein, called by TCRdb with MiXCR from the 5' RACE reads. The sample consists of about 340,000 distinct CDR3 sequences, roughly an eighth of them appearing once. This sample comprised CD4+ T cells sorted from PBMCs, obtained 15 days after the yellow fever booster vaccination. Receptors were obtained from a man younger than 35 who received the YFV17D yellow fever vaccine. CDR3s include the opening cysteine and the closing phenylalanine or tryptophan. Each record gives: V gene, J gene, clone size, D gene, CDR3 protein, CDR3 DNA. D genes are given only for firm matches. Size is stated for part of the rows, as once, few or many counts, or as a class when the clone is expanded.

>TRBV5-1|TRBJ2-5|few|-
CASSLAVGYQETQYF
TGCGCCAGCAGCTTGGCCGTGGGCTACCAAGAGACCCAGTACTTC
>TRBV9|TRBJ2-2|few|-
CASSARAGINTGELFF
TGTGCCAGCAGCGCCCGAGCGGGCATAAACACCGGGGAGCTGTTTTTT
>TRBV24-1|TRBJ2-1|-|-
CATSKGTGEQFF
TGTGCCACCAGTAAGGGTACGGGTGAGCAGTTCTTC
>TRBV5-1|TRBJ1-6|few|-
CASSLEGHRFSSYNSPLHF
TGCGCCAGCAGCTTGGAGGGCCACAGGTTTAGCTCCTATAATTCACCCCTCCACTTT
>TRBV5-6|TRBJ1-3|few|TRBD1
CASSLLGTARDGIYF
TGTGCCAGCAGCTTGCTCGGGACAGCCAGGGACGGCATATATTTT
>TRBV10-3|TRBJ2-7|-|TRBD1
CAITRGQGNYEQYF
TGTGCCATCACCAGGGGACAGGGTAACTACGAGCAGTACTTC
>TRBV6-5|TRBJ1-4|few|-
CASSYAWNEKLFF
TGTGCCAGCAGTTACGCCTGGAATGAAAAACTGTTTTTT
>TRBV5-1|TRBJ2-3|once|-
CASSLAGGVSDTQYF
TGCGCCAGCAGCTTGGCAGGGGGGGTTTCAGATACGCAGTATTTT
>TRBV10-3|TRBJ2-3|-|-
CAISATATSTDTQYF
TGTGCCATCAGTGCGACAGCCACTAGCACAGATACGCAGTATTTT
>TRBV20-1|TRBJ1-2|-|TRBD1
CSAIRTGRQGYTF
TGCAGTGCTATAAGGACAGGTCGGCAGGGCTACACCTTC
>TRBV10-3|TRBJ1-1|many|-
CAIGRADTEAFF
TGTGCCATCGGCAGGGCGGACACTGAAGCTTTCTTT
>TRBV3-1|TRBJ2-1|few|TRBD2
CASTTSAGTRWGNEQFF
TGTGCCAGCACAACAAGCGCCGGGACTAGGTGGGGTAATGAGCAGTTCTTC
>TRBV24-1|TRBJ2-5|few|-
CATSDSPEETQYF
TGTGCCACCAGTGACTCGCCGGAAGAGACCCAGTACTTC
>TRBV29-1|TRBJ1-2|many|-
CSVSGNYGYTF
TGCAGCGTTTCAGGGAACTATGGCTACACCTTC
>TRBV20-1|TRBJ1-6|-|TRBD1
CSAKTGSRENSPLHF
TGCAGTGCTAAGACAGGGAGTAGAGAAAATTCACCCCTCCACTTT
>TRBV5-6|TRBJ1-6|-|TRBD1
CASSLVDRATPLHF
TGTGCCAGCAGCTTGGTCGACAGGGCGACACCCCTCCACTTT
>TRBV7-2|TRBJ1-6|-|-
CASSLGIGMNSPLHF
TGTGCCAGCAGCTTAGGGATAGGGATGAATTCACCCCTCCACTTT
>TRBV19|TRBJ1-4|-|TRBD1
CASSGQEVSNEKLFF
TGTGCCAGTAGTGGACAGGAGGTATCTAATGAAAAACTGTTTTTT
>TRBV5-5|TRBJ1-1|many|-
CASSLFPGADTEAFF
TGTGCCAGCAGCTTATTTCCGGGGGCCGACACTGAAGCTTTCTTT
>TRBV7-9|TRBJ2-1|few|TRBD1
CASSPRQGQSSYNEQFF
TGTGCCAGCAGCCCTAGACAGGGGCAGAGCTCCTACAATGAGCAGTTCTTC
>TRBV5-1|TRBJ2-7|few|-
CASSPSGVREQYF
TGCGCCAGCAGCCCGTCGGGGGTCCGAGAGCAGTACTTC
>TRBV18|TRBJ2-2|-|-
CASSPSDRELFF
TGTGCCAGCTCACCATCGGACAGGGAGCTGTTTTTT
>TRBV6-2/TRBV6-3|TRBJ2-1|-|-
CASSAHAGGTFKGEQFF
TGTGCCAGCAGTGCCCACGCCGGGGGAACCTTTAAAGGAGAGCAGTTCTTC
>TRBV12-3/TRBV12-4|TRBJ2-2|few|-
CASSLLGGRGGELFF
TGTGCCAGCAGTCTCCTGGGGGGCAGGGGCGGGGAGCTGTTTTTT
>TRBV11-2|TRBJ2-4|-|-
CASSLEVGAPAKNIQYF
TGTGCCAGCAGCTTAGAAGTCGGGGCCCCCGCCAAAAACATTCAGTACTTC
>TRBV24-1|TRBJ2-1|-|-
CATSDSWTYNEQFF
TGTGCCACCAGTGATTCGTGGACCTACAATGAGCAGTTCTTC
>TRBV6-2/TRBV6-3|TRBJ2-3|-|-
CASSEQDQSSDTQYF
TGTGCCAGCAGTGAACAGGATCAGTCCTCGGATACGCAGTATTTT
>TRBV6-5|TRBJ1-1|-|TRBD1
CASGQGANTEAFF
TGTGCCAGCGGGCAGGGGGCGAACACTGAAGCTTTCTTT
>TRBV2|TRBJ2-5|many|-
CASSVWETQYF
TGTGCCAGCAGTGTTTGGGAGACCCAGTACTTC
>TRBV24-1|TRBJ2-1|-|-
CATSAEGPYNEQFF
TGTGCCACCAGTGCGGAAGGGCCCTACAATGAGCAGTTCTTC
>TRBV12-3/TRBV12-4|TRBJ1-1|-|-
CASSSPDLRAFF
TGTGCCAGCAGTTCGCCGGACCTTAGAGCTTTCTTT
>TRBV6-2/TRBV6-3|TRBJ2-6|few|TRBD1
CASSSGTGTGANVLTF
TGTGCCAGCAGTTCCGGGACAGGGACCGGGGCCAACGTCCTGACTTTC
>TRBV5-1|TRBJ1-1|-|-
CASSLAWGNTEAFF
TGCGCCAGCAGCTTGGCCTGGGGGAACACTGAAGCTTTCTTT
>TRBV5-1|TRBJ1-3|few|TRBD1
CASSQQGNSGNTIYF
TGCGCCAGCAGCCAACAGGGGAACTCTGGAAACACCATATATTTT
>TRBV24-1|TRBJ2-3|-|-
CATSDLFTDTQYF
TGTGCCACCAGTGATTTATTTACAGATACGCAGTATTTT
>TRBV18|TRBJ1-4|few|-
CASSPDSRREKLFF
TGTGCCAGCTCACCGGACAGCCGTCGGGAAAAACTGTTTTTT
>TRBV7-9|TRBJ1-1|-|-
CASSHEPMGNTEAFF
TGTGCCAGCAGCCATGAACCGATGGGGAACACTGAAGCTTTCTTT
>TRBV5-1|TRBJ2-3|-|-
CASSLDRVGDTQYF
TGCGCCAGCAGCTTGGACAGGGTTGGAGATACGCAGTATTTT
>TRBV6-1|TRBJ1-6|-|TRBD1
CASSRGTGGDLPLHF
TGTGCCAGCAGTCGAGGGACAGGGGGTGATTTGCCCCTCCACTTT
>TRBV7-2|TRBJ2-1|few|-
CASSSNRVIGEQFF
TGTGCCAGCAGCTCGAACAGGGTAATTGGGGAGCAGTTCTTC
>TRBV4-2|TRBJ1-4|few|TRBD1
CASSQDEGQGREKLFF
TGTGCCAGCAGCCAAGATGAGGGACAGGGCAGGGAAAAACTGTTTTTT
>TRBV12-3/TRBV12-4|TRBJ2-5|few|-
CASSLYRLGPRPGRETQYF
TGTGCCAGCAGTTTATATCGTTTGGGCCCTCGCCCAGGGAGGGAGACCCAGTACTTC
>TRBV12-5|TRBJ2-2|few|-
CASGLGWTGELFF
TGTGCTAGTGGCCTTGGGTGGACCGGGGAGCTGTTTTTT
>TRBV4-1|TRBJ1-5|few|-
CASSPILGSQPQHF
TGCGCCAGCAGCCCAATCCTCGGGTCCCAGCCCCAGCATTTT
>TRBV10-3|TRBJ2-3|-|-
CAISAGNSTDTQYF
TGTGCCATCAGTGCTGGGAACTCCACAGATACGCAGTATTTT
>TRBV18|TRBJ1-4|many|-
CASSPGLGVNEKLFF
TGTGCCAGCTCACCAGGACTTGGAGTCAATGAAAAACTGTTTTTT
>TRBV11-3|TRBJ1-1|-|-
CASSRVDSMNTEAFF
TGTGCCAGCAGCCGCGTTGACAGTATGAACACTGAAGCTTTCTTT
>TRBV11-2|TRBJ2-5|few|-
CASSWETRETQYF
TGTGCCAGCAGCTGGGAGACGCGGGAGACCCAGTACTTC
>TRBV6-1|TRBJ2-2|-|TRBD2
CASTSGLAGGVDTGELFF
TGTGCCAGCACCTCGGGACTAGCGGGGGGTGTTGACACCGGGGAGCTGTTTTTT
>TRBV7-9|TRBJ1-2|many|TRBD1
CASSPMDRDGYTF
TGTGCCAGCAGTCCAATGGACAGGGACGGCTACACCTTC
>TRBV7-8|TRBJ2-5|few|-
CASTPRETQYF
TGTGCCAGCACCCCTCGAGAGACCCAGTACTTC
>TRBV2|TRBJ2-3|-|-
CASSGEAADTQYF
TGTGCCAGCAGTGGGGAAGCCGCAGATACGCAGTATTTT
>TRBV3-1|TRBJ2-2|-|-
CASSQPTGSANTGELFF
TGTGCCAGCAGCCAACCGACAGGATCGGCGAACACCGGGGAGCTGTTTTTT
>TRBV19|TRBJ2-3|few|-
CASSIRQTDTQYF
TGTGCCAGTAGTATACGGCAAACAGATACGCAGTATTTT
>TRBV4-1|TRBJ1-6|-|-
CASSQVRRNNSPLHF
TGCGCCAGCAGCCAAGTACGAAGGAATAATTCACCCCTCCACTTT